Presented here are 22 T cell receptor beta chains from one specimen sequenced in a study of T cells in Graves' hyperthyroidism and ophthalmopathy. Researchers took RNA transcripts and amplified the TCR beta CDR3 regions from them. An initial round of RT-PCR targeting the TCR CDR3 relied on the HTBI primer set. TCRdb called the multiplex PCR reads again in MiXCR, with one record for every CDR3 protein. This sample has 480,000 or so distinct CDR3 sequences, with 40% to 55% found just once. Sequenced input: peripheral blood or thyroid tissue (not recorded which). The source is an adult woman with Graves' disease, either hyperthyroidism or ophthalmopathy (not recorded which).

The chain carries TRBV19 and TRBJ1-6; the D is unclear. The CDR3 is made up of 15 amino acids. CDR1 and CDR2 (germline): LNHDA, SQIVND (reference sequence). With 7 bases removed from V and 7 bases from J, the gap between germline ends came to 17 bases. The CDR3 nucleotides are TGTGCCAGTAACCTCTTCGGACGACTGAATTCACCCCTCCACTTT. As protein: CASNLFGRLNSPLHF.

This clonotype was counted at least ten times. The chain couples TRBV29-1 to TRBJ1-4; 9 bases match TRBD1. Trimming at V came to 1 base and at J to 6 bases, leaving 3 bases not matched to a gene. The CDR3 is made up of 14 amino acids. CDR1 SQVTM and CDR2 ANQGSEA come from the germline V gene. CDR3 coding DNA: TGCAGCGTTGAAGGGACAGGGGACGATGAAAAACTGTTTTTT. The encoded protein is CSVEGTGDDEKLFF.

This clonotype was counted at least ten times. The CDR3 here is CASSGKTAPDGYTF. In nucleotides, the CDR3 is TGTGCCAGCAGCGGAAAGACAGCCCCCGACGGCTACACCTTC. The chain couples TRBV5-8 to TRBJ1-2; a possible D gene is TRBD1 (5 bases). Germline V lookup: CDR1 SGHTS, CDR2 YDEGEE. Trimming stripped 4 bases from V and 8 bases from J, with 18 bases between. The CDR3 consists of 14 residues.

This CDR3 is CSARGRGFNSPLHF. The CDR3 coding sequence is TGCAGTGCTAGGGGGCGGGGGTTTAATTCACCCCTCCACTTT. The chain recombines TRBV20-1 with TRBJ1-6, with TRBD1 as a possible D gene (5 bases). V lost 3 bases to trimming and J lost 6 bases, with 12 bases between them. There are 14 residues in the CDR3. Germline CDR1 DFQATT, CDR2 SNEGSKA (reference sequence).

This rearrangement joins TRBV7-2 to TRBJ2-7, with D uncertain. Trimming took 1 base from V and 5 from J, leaving 18 bases between them. This CDR3 comprises 16 residues. Germline CDR1 and CDR2: SGHTA and FQGNSA. The CDR3: CASSLVPPWGADEQYF. CDR3 sequence (DNA): TGTGCCAGCAGCTTAGTCCCCCCCTGGGGTGCGGACGAGCAGTACTTC.

This clonotype has at least ten counts. The chain employs TRBV4-1 and TRBJ2-7; 14 bases match TRBD2. CDR3 size: 16 residues. CDR1 is MGHRA, CDR2 YSYEKL, per germline. V gave up 0 bases and J gave up 3 bases; unmatched junction bases: 1. CDR3 DNA sequence: TGCGCCAGCAGCCAAGACGGGACTAGCGGGAGCTACGAGCAGTACTTC. Encoded protein: CASSQDGTSGSYEQYF.

The rearrangement joins TRBV29-1 to TRBJ1-1; D is unresolved. Trimming pared 8 bases from V and 2 bases from J, leaving 12 bases between. Germline V CDR1 and CDR2: SQVTM, ANQGSEA. The CDR3 runs to 12 residues. The CDR3 region is CSLSSANTEAFF. CDR3 sequence (DNA): TGCAGCTTAAGCTCGGCCAACACTGAAGCTTTCTTT.

This clonotype was seen only a few times. The chain is built from TRBV25-1 and TRBJ2-5, with D possibly TRBD2 on 6 matching bases. Trimming took 6 bases from V and 3 from J, leaving 14 bases between them. Germline V gene sequence: CDR1 MGHDK, CDR2 SYGVNS. The CDR3 loop spans 14 amino acids. CDR3 region: CASSDEGGEETQYF. CDR3 in DNA: TGTGCCAGCAGCGACGAGGGAGGAGAAGAGACCCAGTACTTC.

This clonotype was observed a handful of times. J is TRBJ2-5 and V is TRBV30; 7 positions match TRBD1. This CDR3 contains 14 residues. Trimming took 2 bases from V and 5 from J; bases not matched to a gene: 8. Germline values: CDR1 GTSNPN, CDR2 SVGIG (reference sequence). CDR3 sequence (DNA): TGTGCCTGGAGTACCCGACAGGGTTGGGAGACCCAGTACTTC. This encodes CAWSTRQGWETQYF.

V usage is TRBV7-9 and J usage is TRBJ1-4; D may be TRBD1 (6 bases). Germline V gene data show CDR1 as SEHNR and CDR2 as FQNEAQ (reference sequence). This CDR3 region has 17 residues. V was clipped by 4 bases and J by 4 bases, with 19 bases between them. CDR3 DNA: TGTGCCAGCAGCTCCCCAACAGGGTTTCTCGTTAATGAAAAACTGTTTTTT. Protein product: CASSSPTGFLVNEKLFF.

The sample holds many counts of this clonotype. V is TRBV5-1 and J is TRBJ2-7, with 8 bases fitting TRBD1. Trimming took 0 bases from V and 1 from J; bases not matched to a gene: 3. This CDR3 has 15 amino acids. CDR1 is SGHRS, CDR2 YFSETQ, per germline. CDR3: CASSLEGQGSYEQYF. The CDR3 DNA reads as TGCGCCAGCAGCTTGGAAGGACAGGGTTCCTACGAGCAGTACTTC.

The CDR3 here is CASSEDTLKPQHF. The CDR3 coding sequence is TGTGCCAGCAGTGAAGACACCCTAAAGCCCCAGCATTTT. The chain carries TRBV2 and TRBJ1-5; D gene unclear. This CDR3 is 13 amino acids long. Germline V gene sequence: CDR1 SNHLY, CDR2 FYNNEI. The V end was cut by 1 base, the J end by 8 bases, with 9 bases between.

The chain is built from TRBV10-3 and TRBJ1-2; D possibly corresponds to TRBD1 (5 bases). CDR1 ENHRY and CDR2 SYGVKD come from the germline V gene. This CDR3 is built from 13 residues. Trimming took off 4 bases at V and 6 bases at J, with 12 bases between the two ends. The DNA of the CDR3 is TGTGCCATCAGTGTAGGAGGGGACGATGGCTACACCTTC. This gives the protein CAISVGGDDGYTF.

This chain links TRBV10-3 with TRBJ2-2; D perhaps matches TRBD2 (5 bases). The J call may be incorrect, as the DNA end agrees better with TRBJ2-1. The CDR3 consists of 13 residues. Germline V gene data show CDR1 as ENHRY and CDR2 as SYGVKD. This CDR3 is CAAREGPYNEQFF. The CDR3 DNA is TGTGCCGCCAGAGAGGGCCCCTACAATGAGCAGTTCTTC.

The J gene is TRBJ1-2, the V gene TRBV14; the D gene is possibly TRBD1 (6 bases). Trimming pared 1 base from V and 4 bases from J, leaving 28 bases between. The CDR3 runs 20 residues. From germline, CDR1 is SGHDN and CDR2 FVKESK. CDR3 bases: TGTGCCAGCAGCCAAGTGGGAGGCTTTAACACCGGGGGCAATTTCTATGGCTACACCTTC. Protein product: CASSQVGGFNTGGNFYGYTF.

This clonotype was recorded many times. The CDR3: CASSQVVNLNTEAFF. The CDR3 DNA follows: TGTGCCAGCAGCCAAGTGGTTAACTTGAACACTGAAGCTTTCTTT. V usage is TRBV14 and J usage is TRBJ1-1; no reliable D call. The CDR3 is made up of 15 amino acids. Germline-derived CDR1 and CDR2 are SGHDN and FVKESK. V lost 1 base, J lost 0 bases, and 9 bases lay in between.

At least ten counts were recorded for this clonotype. This chain connects TRBV4-1 to TRBJ1-4; D is uncertain. V was shortened by 0 bases and J by 12 bases, with 5 bases between the two germline ends. This CDR3 contains 11 residues. Germline assignment: CDR1 MGHRA and CDR2 YSYEKL. CDR3 loop: CASSQESELFF. The CDR3 DNA reads TGCGCCAGCAGCCAAGAAAGTGAACTGTTTTTT.

The V gene is TRBV7-9, the J gene TRBJ2-2; D is possibly TRBD1 (5 bases). The CDR3 consists of 14 residues. V shed 3 bases and J shed 6 bases, with 11 bases lying between them. Per germline, CDR1 SEHNR and CDR2 FQNEAQ (reference sequence). CDR3 protein: CASSFQGKSGELFF. In DNA form, the CDR3 reads TGTGCCAGCAGCTTTCAGGGAAAGTCCGGGGAGCTGTTTTTT.

The chain has TRBV9 and TRBJ2-7, with TRBD2 matching 7 bases. The CDR3 covers 14 residues. Per germline, CDR1 SGDLS and CDR2 YYNGEE. The ends lost 4 bases at V and 2 bases at J; junction bases unmatched: 6. The CDR3: CASSQYLAAYEQYF. The CDR3 nucleotides are TGTGCCAGCAGCCAGTATCTAGCGGCCTACGAGCAGTACTTC.

V gene TRBV25-1 combines with J gene TRBJ1-3; D is undetermined. Trimming removed 4 bases at V and 0 bases at J, with 13 bases between. This CDR3 comprises 16 residues. Germline values: CDR1 MGHDK, CDR2 SYGVNS. The CDR3 reads CASSASSLTSGNTIYF. In nucleotides, the CDR3 is TGTGCCAGCAGTGCCAGCAGCTTAACCTCTGGAAACACCATATATTTT.

This clonotype was counted a single time. This chain connects TRBV19 to TRBJ1-2; D call uncertain. Germline CDR1 reads LNHDA; CDR2 reads SQIVND (reference sequence). V dropped 1 base and J dropped 0 bases, with 9 bases sitting between them. There are 15 residues in the CDR3. CDR3 nucleotide sequence: TGTGCCAGTAGTATAGCGGCAACACCTAACTATGGCTACACCTTC. Its protein is CASSIAATPNYGYTF.

The rearrangement links TRBV7-9 to TRBJ1-5; D is possibly TRBD1 (5 bases). The germline gives CDR1 SEHNR, CDR2 FQNEAQ (reference sequence). This CDR3 has 16 amino acids. V was cut by 6 bases and J by 5 bases, with 20 bases left in between. CDR3 bases: TGTGCCAGCAGTGAAGGTGGGGCGAGAATGGATCAGCCCCAGCATTTT. Residues: CASSEGGARMDQPQHF.